Following are 22 T cell receptor beta chains from one sample sequenced in a study of control samples from healthy donors and cancer patients. Method: immunoSEQ multiplex PCR; TCRdb's copy keeps in-frame clones and lacks some. The table lists around 51,000 clones, about 80% of them singletons. The sequencing input was blood. The receptor source for this set is an older man in good health.

The V call is TRBV12-5, the J call TRBJ1-1; D might be TRBD1 (5 bases). Looked up from germline, CDR1 is LGHNT and CDR2 is FRNRAP. The V end lost 2 bases, the J end lost 4 bases, and 8 bases lay between the germline ends. This CDR3 comprises 13 residues. CDR3 protein: CASGLWQGTEAFF. Written as DNA, the CDR3 is TGTGCTAGTGGTTTGTGGCAGGGCACTGAAGCTTTCTTT.

The chain uses TRBV2 and TRBJ2-1; 12 bases match TRBD2. The CDR3 is 16 amino acids. V trimming: 6 bases; J trimming: 7 bases; junction bases outside the gene matches: 10. Germline V gives CDR1 SNHLY, CDR2 FYNNEI. The CDR3 nucleotides are TGTGCCAGCAGGGGAACCACTAGCGGGAGGAGGAATGAGCAGTTCTTC. It translates to CASRGTTSGRRNEQFF. Full variable domain (outside the CDR3, taken from reference TRBV2 and TRBJ2-1): EPEVTQTPSHQVTQMGQEVILRCVPISNHLYFYWYRQILGQKVEFLVSFYNNEISEKSEIFDDQFSVERPDGSNFTLKIRSTKLEDSAMYFCASRGTTSGRRNEQFFGPGTRLTVL.

This rearrangement joins TRBV19 to TRBJ1-1; D might be TRBD1 (5 bases). With 3 bases removed from V and 2 bases from J, the gap between germline ends came to 10 bases. The CDR3 spans 14 residues. CDR1 is LNHDA, CDR2 SQIVND, per germline (reference sequence). This chain's CDR3 is CASSIWGDNTEAFF. The CDR3 nucleotides are TGTGCCAGTAGTATTTGGGGGGACAACACTGAAGCTTTCTTT.

The chain employs TRBV5-4 and TRBJ1-2, with D possibly TRBD1 on 5 matching bases. The germline V and J ends were trimmed by 0 bases and 2 bases, with 17 bases remaining between them. CDR3 size: 17 residues. CDR1 is SGHNT and CDR2 is YYREEE in the germline V gene (reference sequence). The CDR3 nucleotides are TGTGCCAGCAGCTTGGCCCGGGGAGACAGTAGAAACTATGGCTACACCTTC. It yields the protein CASSLARGDSRNYGYTF.

The CDR3 DNA is TGTGCCAGCAGTACCGGACTAGCGTACTACAATGAGCAGTTCTTC. As protein: CASSTGLAYYNEQFF. The chain uses TRBV27 and TRBJ2-1; 9 bases are shared with TRBD2. Germline CDR1 reads MNHEY; CDR2 reads SMNVEV (reference sequence). There are 15 residues in the CDR3. J gave up 3 bases and V 5 bases, and 5 bases lay outside the gene matches.

V gene TRBV24-1 combines with J gene TRBJ2-2, with D possibly being TRBD2 (6 bases). The CDR3 extends over 13 amino acids. The V end lost 12 bases, the J end lost 8 bases, and 18 bases lay between the germline ends. Germline CDR1 reads KGHDR; CDR2 reads SFDVKD. The CDR3 DNA follows: TGTGCCTCCCGGCGGGGAGATTCAGGGGAGCTGTTTTTT. It codes for CASRRGDSGELFF.

CDR3 sequence reads: CASSLFAGEYNEQFF. CDR3 in DNA: TGTGCCAGCAGCTTATTCGCAGGGGAGTACAATGAGCAGTTCTTC. This sequence joins TRBV11-3 and TRBJ2-1; D perhaps matches TRBD1 (6 bases). With 2 bases removed from V and 4 bases from J, the gap between germline ends came to 12 bases. CDR1 is SGHNT, CDR2 YENEEA, per germline. The CDR3 runs to 15 residues.

V is TRBV5-1 and J is TRBJ2-5, with 7 bases identical to TRBD2. The CDR3 totals 15 residues. The V segment lost 2 bases and the J segment 1 base; nucleotides outside the gene matches: 5. Germline V gene sequence: CDR1 SGHRS, CDR2 YFSETQ. The CDR3 reads CASSFLAGAQETQYF. DNA of the CDR3: TGCGCCAGCAGCTTTTTAGCGGGCGCCCAAGAGACCCAGTACTTC.

The chain has TRBV10-3 and TRBJ2-7; TRBD1 matches at 7 bases. Trimming at V came to 6 bases and at J to 0 bases, leaving 2 bases not matched to a gene. Germline-derived CDR1 and CDR2 are ENHRY and SYGVKD. The CDR3 totals 13 residues. CDR3 in amino acids: CAISRDSSYEQYF. In DNA form, the CDR3 reads TGTGCCATCAGCCGGGACAGCTCCTACGAGCAGTACTTC.

The rearrangement uses TRBV6-5 and TRBJ1-4; 7 positions match TRBD1. Trimming took 4 bases from V and 3 from J; bases not matched to a gene: 5. CDR1 is MNHEY, CDR2 SVGAGI, per germline. The CDR3 contains 15 residues. CDR3 sequence reads: CASSWTGTANEKLFF. In DNA form, the CDR3 reads TGTGCCAGCAGTTGGACCGGGACAGCTAATGAAAAACTGTTTTTT.

The chain recombines TRBV5-1 with TRBJ2-3; D ambiguous. V lost 2 bases, J lost 4 bases, and 5 bases lay in between. CDR3 length: 12 amino acids. Germline CDR1 and CDR2: SGHRS and YFSETQ. The CDR3: CASSFYSDTQYF. The DNA of the CDR3 is TGCGCCAGCAGCTTTTACTCAGATACGCAGTATTTT.

The genes are TRBV28 and TRBJ2-2, with D possibly being TRBD2 (6 bases). V lost 2 bases and J lost 0, with 7 bases in between. This CDR3 has 15 residues. Germline V lookup: CDR1 MDHEN, CDR2 SYDVKM. The DNA for the CDR3 is TGTGCCAGCAGTTTAGCGGGGTCGAACACCGGGGAGCTGTTTTTT. Protein: CASSLAGSNTGELFF.

V gene TRBV19 combines with J gene TRBJ1-6, with 11 bases matching TRBD1. Germline CDR1 LNHDA, CDR2 SQIVND (reference sequence). V lost 10 bases to trimming and J lost 8 bases; unmatched junction nucleotides: 7. The CDR3 runs to 14 residues. The CDR3 sequence is CAIGTGGTDSPLHF. CDR3 nucleotide sequence: TGTGCCATCGGGACAGGGGGGACGGATTCACCCCTCCACTTT.

This clone came up once. This chain joins TRBV19 and TRBJ1-2; no definite D call. CDR3 length equals 13 residues. Trimming took off 3 bases at V and 7 bases at J, with 12 bases between the two ends. In germline, CDR1 is LNHDA, CDR2 SQIVND (reference sequence). The chain's CDR3 is CASSINFVSGYTF. As DNA, the CDR3 is TGTGCCAGTAGTATCAATTTTGTGAGTGGCTACACCTTC. The complete variable domain, with remaining parts taken from reference TRBV19 and TRBJ1-2, reads DGGITQSPKYLFRKEGQNVTLSCEQNLNHDAMYWYRQDPGQGLRLIYYSQIVNDFQKGDIAEGYSVSREKKESFPLTVTSAQKNPTAFYLCASSINFVSGYTFGSGTRLTVV.

The rearrangement links TRBV7-2 to TRBJ1-6; TRBD1 aligns across 8 bases. V gave up 5 bases and J gave up 14 bases; unmatched junction bases: 8. This CDR3 spans 13 amino acids. Per germline, CDR1 SGHTA and CDR2 FQGNSA. The DNA for the CDR3 is TGTGCCAGCAGCACGGGACAGGTTCAATCCCTCCACTTT. Amino acid sequence: CASSTGQVQSLHF.

The rearrangement joins TRBV7-3 to TRBJ2-3; TRBD2 might be the D (5 bases). The CDR3 has 15 amino acids. V was cut by 3 bases and J by 2 bases, with 12 bases left in between. Germline V lookup: CDR1 SGHTA, CDR2 FQGTGA. The CDR3 DNA reads as TGTGCCAGCAGCTTTAGCGTCGGGAACACAGATACGCAGTATTTT. Amino acids: CASSFSVGNTDTQYF.

The chain links TRBV6-5 to TRBJ1-5; a weak D match, TRBD1 (5 bases). The CDR3 has 14 residues. With 0 bases removed from V and 6 bases from J, the gap between germline ends came to 9 bases. CDR1 and CDR2 (germline): MNHEY, SVGAGI. CDR3 residues: CASSYSRGFQPQHF. As DNA, the CDR3 is TGTGCCAGCAGTTACTCGAGGGGATTTCAGCCCCAGCATTTT.

This chain joins TRBV27 and TRBJ2-1; 13 nucleotides agree with TRBD2. CDR1 is MNHEY, CDR2 SMNVEV, per germline (reference sequence). V was clipped by 5 bases and J by 7 bases; unmatched bases: 14. The CDR3 has 18 amino acids. The DNA of the CDR3 is TGTGCCAGCAGTCCCCTTCCCCCACTAGCGGGAGGGGAAAATGAGCAGTTCTTC. This sequence encodes CASSPLPPLAGGENEQFF.

The rearrangement links TRBV30 to TRBJ2-7; D gene uncertain. From germline, CDR1 is GTSNPN and CDR2 SVGIG (reference sequence). The V end was cut by 6 bases, the J end by 2 bases, with 8 bases between. The CDR3 has 11 amino acids. The CDR3 bases are TGTGCCTGCGGTTCCGCCTACGAGCAGTACTTC. Residues: CACGSAYEQYF.

CDR3 in amino acids: CASSFSFGQGRQAFF. CDR3 bases: TGCGCCAGCAGCTTCTCGTTCGGACAGGGTCGACAAGCTTTCTTT. V usage is TRBV5-1 and J usage is TRBJ1-1; 8 bases fit TRBD1. The CDR3 is 15 residues long. J gave up 9 bases and V 2 bases, and 12 bases lay outside the gene matches. The V gene's germline CDR1 is SGHRS and CDR2 YFSETQ.

DNA for the CDR3: TGTGCCAGCAGTTCGACTAGCAGGCAGTTCTTC. Translating gives CASSSTSRQFF. The V and J genes are TRBV2 and TRBJ2-1, with TRBD2 identical over 7 bases. Trimming at V came to 5 bases and at J to 12 bases, leaving 4 bases not matched to a gene. CDR1 and CDR2 (germline): SNHLY, FYNNEI. The CDR3 covers 11 residues.

The chain joins TRBV7-8 to TRBJ2-3; 9 bases agree with TRBD1. The V gene's germline CDR1 is SGHVS and CDR2 FQNEAQ. This CDR3 comprises 14 residues. V lost 8 bases, J lost 3 bases, and 6 bases stayed unmatched. CDR3 amino acids: CASSRGQGTDTQYF. CDR3 nucleotide sequence: TGTGCCAGCTCGCGGGGACAGGGAACAGATACGCAGTATTTT.